This record covers a single TCR beta chain. Its antigen remains unknown. Multiple V-beta primers and a C-beta primer amplified TCRB from RNA. TCRdb called the multiplex PCR reads again in MiXCR, with one record for every CDR3 protein. This repertoire shows 10,000 to 15,000 distinct CDR3 sequences, 60% to 65% found once; its top ten account for over 25%. In germline, CDR1 is WNHNN, CDR2 SYGVQD (reference sequence). The CDR3 has 16 amino acids. Trimming stripped 0 bases from V and 1 base from J, with 11 bases between. These data come from a study of tumor-infiltrating lymphocytes in glioblastoma multiforme. General study results and limits: Clone frequencies may be distorted by unequal TCR transcripts per cell. Only one glioblastoma patient had TCR and mutation analysis. The T cells in this sample were not sorted into functional subsets.

This chain connects TRBV10-1 to TRBJ2-3; D possibly matches TRBD1 or TRBD2 (5 bases each). This TCR derives from a male donor with glioblastoma. Sequencing input: brain tumor tissue. The CDR3 sequence is CASSESLGVGTDTQYF. In DNA form, the CDR3 reads TGCGCCAGCAGTGAGTCCCTGGGGGTCGGCACAGATACGCAGTATTTT.